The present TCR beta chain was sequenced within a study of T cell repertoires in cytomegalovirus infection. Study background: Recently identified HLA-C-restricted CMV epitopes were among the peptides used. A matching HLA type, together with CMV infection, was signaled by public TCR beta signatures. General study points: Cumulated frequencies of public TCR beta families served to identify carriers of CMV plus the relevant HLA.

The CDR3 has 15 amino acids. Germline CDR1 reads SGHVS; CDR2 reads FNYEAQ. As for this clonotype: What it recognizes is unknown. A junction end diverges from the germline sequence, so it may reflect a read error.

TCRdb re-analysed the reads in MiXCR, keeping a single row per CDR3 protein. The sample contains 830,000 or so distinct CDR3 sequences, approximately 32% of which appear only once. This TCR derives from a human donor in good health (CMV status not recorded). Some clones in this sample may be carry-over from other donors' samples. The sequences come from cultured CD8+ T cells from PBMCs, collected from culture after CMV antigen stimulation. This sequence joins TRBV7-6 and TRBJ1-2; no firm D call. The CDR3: CVSIVIQPENYGYTF. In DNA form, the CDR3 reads TGTGTCAGCATCGTTATACAGCCGGAGAACTATGGCTACACCTTC.